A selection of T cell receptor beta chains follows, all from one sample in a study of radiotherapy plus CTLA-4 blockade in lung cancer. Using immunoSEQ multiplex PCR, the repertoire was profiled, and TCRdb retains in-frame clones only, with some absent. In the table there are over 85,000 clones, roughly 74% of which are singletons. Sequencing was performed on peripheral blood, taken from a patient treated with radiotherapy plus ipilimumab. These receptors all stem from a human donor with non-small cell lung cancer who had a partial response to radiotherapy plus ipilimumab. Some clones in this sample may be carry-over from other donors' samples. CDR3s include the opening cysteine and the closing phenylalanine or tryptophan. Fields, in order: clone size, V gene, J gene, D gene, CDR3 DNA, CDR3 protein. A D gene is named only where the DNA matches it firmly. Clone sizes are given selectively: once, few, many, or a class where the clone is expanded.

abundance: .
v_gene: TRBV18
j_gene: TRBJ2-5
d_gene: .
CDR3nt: TGTGCCAGCTCACCAAGATCGGGATACGAGACCCAGTACTTC
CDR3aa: CASSPRSGYETQYF

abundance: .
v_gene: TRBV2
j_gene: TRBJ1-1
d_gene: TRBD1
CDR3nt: TGTGCCAGCAGTGAAGACCCTCCAGGGGGGACTGAAGCTTTCTTT
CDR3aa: CASSEDPPGGTEAFF

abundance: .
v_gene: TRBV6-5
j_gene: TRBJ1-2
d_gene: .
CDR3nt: TGTGCCAGCAGTAAAACGGCTAACTATGGCTACACCTTC
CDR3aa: CASSKTANYGYTF

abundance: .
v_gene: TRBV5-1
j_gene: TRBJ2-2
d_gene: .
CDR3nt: TGCGCCAGCGCACAGGGTTATAACACCGGGGAGCTGTTTTTT
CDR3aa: CASAQGYNTGELFF

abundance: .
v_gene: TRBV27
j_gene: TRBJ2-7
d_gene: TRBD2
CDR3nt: TGTGCCAGCAGTCCACTAGCGGGTGGCTCCTACGAGCAGTACTTC
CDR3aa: CASSPLAGGSYEQYF

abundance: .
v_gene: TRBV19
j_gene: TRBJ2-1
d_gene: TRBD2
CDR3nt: TGTGCCAGTGAAGCGGGAGACGTCGTAAGGGAGCAGTTCTTC
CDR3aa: CASEAGDVVREQFF

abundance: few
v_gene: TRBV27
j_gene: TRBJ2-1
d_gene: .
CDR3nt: TGTGCCAGCAGTTTAGGCGGGCCCTACAATGAGCAGTTCTTC
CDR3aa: CASSLGGPYNEQFF

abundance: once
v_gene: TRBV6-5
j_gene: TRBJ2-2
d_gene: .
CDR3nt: TGTGCCAGCAGTTACCGGGACGGGGGGAACACCGGGGAGCTGTTTTTT
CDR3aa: CASSYRDGGNTGELFF

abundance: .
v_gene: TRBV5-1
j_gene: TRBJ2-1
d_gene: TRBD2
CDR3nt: TGCGCCAGCAGCCCCCCCGGCGGGGGATCCTTCAATGAGCAGTTCTTC
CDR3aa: CASSPPGGGSFNEQFF

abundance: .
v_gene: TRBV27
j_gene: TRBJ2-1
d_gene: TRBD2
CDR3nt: TGTGCCAGCAGTTTGAACGGGAGGGGAGTTGGTGAGCAGTTCTTC
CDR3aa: CASSLNGRGVGEQFF

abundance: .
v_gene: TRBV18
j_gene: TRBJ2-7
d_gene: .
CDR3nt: TGTGCCAGCTCACTCGGACGGGAGGGACAGGGTGTTACTTACTTC
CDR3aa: CASSLGREGQGVTYF

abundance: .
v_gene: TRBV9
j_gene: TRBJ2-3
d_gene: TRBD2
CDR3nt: TGTGCCAGCAGCGTAGATATAGCGGGGACAGATACGCAGTATTTT
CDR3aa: CASSVDIAGTDTQYF

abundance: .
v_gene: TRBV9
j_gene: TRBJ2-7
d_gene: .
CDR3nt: TGTGCCAGCAGCGGGGCTGGGTGGGAGCAGTACTTC
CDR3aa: CASSGAGWEQYF

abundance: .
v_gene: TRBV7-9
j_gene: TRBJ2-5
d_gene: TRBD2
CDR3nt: TGTGCCAGCAGCCGGAGCGGGGCCAGGGAGACCCAGTACTTC
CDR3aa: CASSRSGARETQYF

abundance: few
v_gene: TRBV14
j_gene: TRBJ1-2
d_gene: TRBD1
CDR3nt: TGTGCCAGCAGCGGGCGACAGGGAGCCTACTATGGCTACACCTTC
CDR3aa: CASSGRQGAYYGYTF

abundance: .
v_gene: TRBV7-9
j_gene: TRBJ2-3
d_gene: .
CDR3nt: TGTGCCAGCAGCTTAGGGCTAGCTGCAGATACGCAGTATTTT
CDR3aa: CASSLGLAADTQYF

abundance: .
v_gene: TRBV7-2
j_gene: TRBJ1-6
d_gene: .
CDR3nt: TGTGCCAGCAGCTTGGGTGGAGCGTCCTATAATTCACCCCTCCACTTT
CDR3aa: CASSLGGASYNSPLHF

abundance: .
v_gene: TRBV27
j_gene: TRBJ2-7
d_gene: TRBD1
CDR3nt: TGTGCCAGCAGTTCAACCGGGACAGGGGCCTACGAGCAGTACTTC
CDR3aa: CASSSTGTGAYEQYF

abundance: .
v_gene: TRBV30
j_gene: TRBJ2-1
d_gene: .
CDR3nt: TGTGCCTGGAGTGGACAGATCTACAATGAGCAGTTCTTC
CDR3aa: CAWSGQIYNEQFF

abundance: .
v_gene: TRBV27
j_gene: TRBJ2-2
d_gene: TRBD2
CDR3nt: TGTGCCAGCCTTAGGACAGCGGGAGACACCGGGGAGCTGTTTTTT
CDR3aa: CASLRTAGDTGELFF

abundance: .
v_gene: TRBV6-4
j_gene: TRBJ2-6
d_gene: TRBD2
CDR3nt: TGTGCCAGCAGTGCTGGGAGGGCCGGGGCCAACGTCCTGACTTTC
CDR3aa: CASSAGRAGANVLTF

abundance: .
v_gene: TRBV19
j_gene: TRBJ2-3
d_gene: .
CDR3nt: TGTGCCAGTAGTAGCGGGATCGACACAGATACGCAGTATTTT
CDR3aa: CASSSGIDTDTQYF

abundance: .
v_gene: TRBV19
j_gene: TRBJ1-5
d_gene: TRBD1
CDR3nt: TGTGCCAGTTTCAGGACCGGGACAGGGGGAAATCAGCCCCAGCATTTT
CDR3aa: CASFRTGTGGNQPQHF

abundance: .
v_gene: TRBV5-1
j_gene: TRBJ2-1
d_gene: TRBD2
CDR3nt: TGCGCCAGCAGCACCGGGACTAGCGGGGGCTACAATGAGCAGTTCTTC
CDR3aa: CASSTGTSGGYNEQFF

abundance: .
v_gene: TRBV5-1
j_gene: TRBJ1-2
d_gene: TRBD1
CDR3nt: TGCGCCAGCAGCTTGACAGGGGGCTGGAGCTATGGCTACACCTTC
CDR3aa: CASSLTGGWSYGYTF

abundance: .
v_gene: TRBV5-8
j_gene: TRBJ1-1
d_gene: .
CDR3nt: TGTGCCAGCAGCTTGGTTAGGGTACAGGGCGCGGGTACTGAAGCTTTCTTT
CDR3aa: CASSLVRVQGAGTEAFF

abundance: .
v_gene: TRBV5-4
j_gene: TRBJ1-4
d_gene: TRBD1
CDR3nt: TGTGCCAGCAGCTTGGACAGGGGGGACGAAAAACTGTTTTTT
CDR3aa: CASSLDRGDEKLFF

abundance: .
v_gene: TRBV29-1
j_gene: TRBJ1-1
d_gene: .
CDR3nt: TGCAGCGTTGTCGATGGCCATCTTGAAGCTTTCTTT
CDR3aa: CSVVDGHLEAFF

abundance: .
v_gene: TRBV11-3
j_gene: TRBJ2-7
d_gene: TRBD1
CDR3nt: TGTGCCAACCGGTGGGGACAGGGGTCCTACGAGCAGTACTTC
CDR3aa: CANRWGQGSYEQYF

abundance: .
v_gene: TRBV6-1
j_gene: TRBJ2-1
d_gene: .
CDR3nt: TGTGCCAGCAGTGAATGGGGAGCCTACAATGAGCAGTTCTTC
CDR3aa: CASSEWGAYNEQFF

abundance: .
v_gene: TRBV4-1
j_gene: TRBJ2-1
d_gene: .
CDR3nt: TGCGCCAGCAGCCGTGGAAGGGGTATCCATGAGCAGTTCTTC
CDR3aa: CASSRGRGIHEQFF

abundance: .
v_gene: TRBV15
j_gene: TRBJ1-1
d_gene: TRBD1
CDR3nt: TGTGCCACCAGCACCCCGGGGACAGGGAAGGGGGACACTGAAGCTTTCTTT
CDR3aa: CATSTPGTGKGDTEAFF

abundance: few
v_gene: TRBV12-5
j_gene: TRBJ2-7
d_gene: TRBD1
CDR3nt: TGTGCTAGTGGTTATGACAGGGGGCGAAACGAGCAGTACTTC
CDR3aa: CASGYDRGRNEQYF

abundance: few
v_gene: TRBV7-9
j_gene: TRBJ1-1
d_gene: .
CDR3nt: TGTGCCAGCAGCTTAGATGGGGCGAGCACTGAAGCTTTCTTT
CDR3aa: CASSLDGASTEAFF

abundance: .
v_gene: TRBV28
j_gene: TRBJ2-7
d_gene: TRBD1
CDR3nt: TGTGCCAGCAGCGGACAGGGAGCGTCCTACGAGCAGTACTTC
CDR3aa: CASSGQGASYEQYF

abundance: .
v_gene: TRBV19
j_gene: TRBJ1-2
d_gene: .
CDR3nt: TGTGCCAGTAGTATGCCGGGTGGGTCAGGGGACTATGGCTACACCTTC
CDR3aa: CASSMPGGSGDYGYTF

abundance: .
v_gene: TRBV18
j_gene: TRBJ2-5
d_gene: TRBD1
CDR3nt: TGTGCCAGCTCACCCGGGACAGGGAAAGAGACCCAGTACTTC
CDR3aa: CASSPGTGKETQYF

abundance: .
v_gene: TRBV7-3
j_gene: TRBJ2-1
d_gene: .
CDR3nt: TGTGCCAGCAGCTTACACGAAGTCCCCTCAGGCCATGAGCAGTTCTTC
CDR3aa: CASSLHEVPSGHEQFF

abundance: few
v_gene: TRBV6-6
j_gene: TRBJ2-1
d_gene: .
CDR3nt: TGTGCGATTAGGGGGGGGCAAGAGCAGTTCTTC
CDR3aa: CAIRGGQEQFF

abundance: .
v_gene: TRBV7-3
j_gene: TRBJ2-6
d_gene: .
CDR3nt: TGTGCCAGCAGCTTAAGAGATGGGGCGCAAGGGGCCAACGTCCTGACTTTC
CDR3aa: CASSLRDGAQGANVLTF

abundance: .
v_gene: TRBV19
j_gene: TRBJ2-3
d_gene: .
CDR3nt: TGTGCCAGTAGTATTCAGCGGTATAGCACAGATACGCAGTATTTT
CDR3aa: CASSIQRYSTDTQYF

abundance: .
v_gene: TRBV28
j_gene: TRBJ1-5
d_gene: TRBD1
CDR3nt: TGTGCCAGCAGTTTTAGGGGACAGGGGAGCAATCAGCCCCAGCATTTT
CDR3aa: CASSFRGQGSNQPQHF

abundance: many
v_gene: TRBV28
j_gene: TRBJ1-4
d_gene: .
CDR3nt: TGTGCCAGCAGTTTAGGCGGGGAAACGGAGGGAAAACTGTTTTTT
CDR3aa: CASSLGGETEGKLFF

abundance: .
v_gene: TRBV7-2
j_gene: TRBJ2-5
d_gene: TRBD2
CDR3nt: TGTGCCAGCAGCCCGGGGACTAGCGGGGGGGCTTTAGAGACCCAGTACTTC
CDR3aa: CASSPGTSGGALETQYF

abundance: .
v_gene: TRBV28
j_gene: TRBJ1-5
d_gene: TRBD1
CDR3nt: TGTGCCAGCAGTTTACGGCGCTCGACAGGGTCTCAGCCCCAGCATTTT
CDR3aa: CASSLRRSTGSQPQHF

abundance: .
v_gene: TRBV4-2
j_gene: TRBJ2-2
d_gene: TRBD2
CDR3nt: TGTGCCAGCAGCTCACCGGGACTAGCGGGAAACACCGGGGAGCTGTTTTTT
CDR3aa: CASSSPGLAGNTGELFF

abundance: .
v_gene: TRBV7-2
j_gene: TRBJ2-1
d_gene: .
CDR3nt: TGTGCCAGCAGCTTAGCTCCGGACTCCGACAATGAGCAGTTCTTC
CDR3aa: CASSLAPDSDNEQFF

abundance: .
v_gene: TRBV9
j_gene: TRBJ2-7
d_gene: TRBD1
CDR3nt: TGTGCCAGCAGCGTATCGGGACAGGACTACGAGCAGTACTTC
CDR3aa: CASSVSGQDYEQYF

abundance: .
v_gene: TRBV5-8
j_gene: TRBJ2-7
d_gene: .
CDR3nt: TGTGCCAGCAGCTTGGTAGCCTCCTACGAGCAGTACTTC
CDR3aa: CASSLVASYEQYF

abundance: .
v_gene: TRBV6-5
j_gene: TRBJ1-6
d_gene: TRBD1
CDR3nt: TGTGCCAGCAGGGGCGGCCAGGGGGCTTCACCCCTCCACTTT
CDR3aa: CASRGGQGASPLHF

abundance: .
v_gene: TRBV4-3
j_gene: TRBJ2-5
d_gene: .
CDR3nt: TGCGCCAGCAGCCCAAGACTTGATAAAGAGACCCAGTACTTC
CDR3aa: CASSPRLDKETQYF

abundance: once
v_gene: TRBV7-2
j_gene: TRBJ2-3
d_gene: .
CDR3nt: TGTGCCAGCAGCTCTAGGTCCAAAGATACGCAGTATTTT
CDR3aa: CASSSRSKDTQYF

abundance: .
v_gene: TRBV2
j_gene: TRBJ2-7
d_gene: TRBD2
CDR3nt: TGTGCCGTCGCTAGCGGGAGTTTCGACGAGCAGTACTTC
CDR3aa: CAVASGSFDEQYF

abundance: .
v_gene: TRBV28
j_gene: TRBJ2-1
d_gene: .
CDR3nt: TGTGCCAGCAACCAGGGGCAGAGTCACAATGAGCAGTTCTTC
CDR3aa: CASNQGQSHNEQFF

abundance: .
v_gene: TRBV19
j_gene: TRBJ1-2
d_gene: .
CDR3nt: TGTGCCAGTAGTATCCTCCGGGGGGCGCATTATGGCTACACCTTC
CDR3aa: CASSILRGAHYGYTF

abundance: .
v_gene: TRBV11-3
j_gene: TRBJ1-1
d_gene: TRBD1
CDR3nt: TGTGCCAGCGCTAAACGACAGGGGGCAAGGAACACTGAAGCTTTCTTT
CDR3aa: CASAKRQGARNTEAFF

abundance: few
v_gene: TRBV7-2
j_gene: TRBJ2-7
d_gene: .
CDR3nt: TGTGCCAGCACCCCAGCATTCTCCAGACATTACGAGCAGTACTTC
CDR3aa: CASTPAFSRHYEQYF

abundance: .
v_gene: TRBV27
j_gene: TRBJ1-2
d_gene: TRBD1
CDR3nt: TGTGCCAGCAGTCGCCGGGACAGGGCGGGGGATAACTATGGCTACACCTTC
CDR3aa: CASSRRDRAGDNYGYTF

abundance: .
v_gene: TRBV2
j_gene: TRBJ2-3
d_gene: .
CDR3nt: TGTGCCAGCAGAGGGGGGGCGGGCACAGATACGCAGTATTTT
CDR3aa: CASRGGAGTDTQYF